The clone carrying this T cell receptor beta chain showed up many times. Its specificity is not known. The CDR3 totals 15 residues. Per germline, CDR1 MDHEN and CDR2 SYDVKM. Deletions cut 4 bases from V and 8 bases from J, with 18 bases between. Patients aged 18 to 65 had newly diagnosed hyperthyroidism lasting under 2 months. Researchers barred patients who had uncontrolled infection, other autoimmune disease, pregnancy or lactation. The PBMCs studied were ones that came from 10 ml fresh peripheral blood. The source of the sample is a study of T cells in Graves' hyperthyroidism and ophthalmopathy. Study-wide points: Most clonotypes that expanded in the thyroid above 0.001 also showed up in blood.

There were TCR beta CDR3 regions amplified from RNA transcripts. The HTBI primer set was used in a first-round RT-PCR of the TCR CDR3. TCRdb re-called the multiplex PCR reads with MiXCR, one entry per CDR3 protein. The sample lists 300,000 to 450,000 distinct CDR3 sequences; about 25% were seen once. The clonotype was recovered from a man aged 45-65 years with Graves' hyperthyroidism. This chain joins TRBV28 and TRBJ2-1; D is uncertain. The sequenced material came from blood. The DNA for the CDR3 is TGTGCCAGCAGTTATATCCGGCAAAGGGCCGATGAGCAGTTCTTC. It is translated as CASSYIRQRADEQFF.